One sample yielded the 23 T cell receptor beta chains listed below, sequenced in a study of HIV-infected patients and healthy controls. Alpha and beta constant-region primers primed reverse transcription of approximately 460 ng RNA. Each of the alpha and beta chains got its own library through chain-specific third strand synthesis with indices. MiXCR was run by TCRdb on the 5' RACE reads, yielding one entry per CDR3 protein. The sample consists of about 9,600 distinct CDR3 sequences, roughly 7% of them appearing once. Whole blood was used without fractionation, so all unsorted peripheral T cells were included. This specimen was blood, taken before antiretroviral therapy. Receptors originate from an adult with HIV infection.

This clonotype was detected many times. V usage is TRBV20-1 and J usage is TRBJ2-1, with TRBD2 matching 16 bases. The CDR3 spans 16 residues. The V and J ends lost 1 base and 9 bases, in that order; junction bases with no gene match: 6. From germline, CDR1 is DFQATT and CDR2 SNEGSKA (reference sequence). CDR3 nucleotide sequence: TGCAGTGCTAGAGGGGGACTAGCGGGGGGGCTGGGTGAGCAGTTCTTC. Translating gives CSARGGLAGGLGEQFF.

This clonotype was counted at least ten times. This rearrangement joins TRBV10-2 to TRBJ1-4, with D unresolved. The CDR3 covers 13 residues. Trimming pared 4 bases from V and 7 bases from J, leaving 10 bases between. Germline-derived CDR1 and CDR2 are WSHSY and SAAADI. CDR3 nucleotides: TGCGCCAGCAGTGTTCGACAAGGTGAAAAACTGTTTTTT. This codes for CASSVRQGEKLFF.

This clonotype was seen many times. CDR3 nucleotides: TGTGCCACTCAACCACTCGAGGCTGGGGCCAACGTCCTGACTTTC. Protein product: CATQPLEAGANVLTF. The chain recombines TRBV6-5 with TRBJ2-6; D is uncertain. The CDR3 extends over 15 amino acids. Trimming left V 10 bases short and J 2 bases short, with 15 bases between. Germline loops: CDR1 MNHEY, CDR2 SVGAGI.

This clonotype appeared many times. This chain uses TRBV5-1 with TRBJ2-7; D may match TRBD1 or TRBD2 (5 bases each). Per germline, CDR1 SGHRS and CDR2 YFSETQ. V lost 4 bases and J lost 7, with 9 bases in between. The CDR3 contains 11 residues. The CDR3 reads CASSLGEEQYF. The CDR3 region has the DNA TGCGCCAGCAGCCTGGGGGAGGAGCAGTACTTC.

V is TRBV9 and J is TRBJ2-7, with D hard to call. The CDR3 has 13 residues. Germline V gene lookup returns CDR1 SGDLS and CDR2 YYNGEE. The V gene lost 0 bases and the J gene lost 6 bases, with 10 bases spanning the gap. The CDR3 loop reads CASSVESGTEQYF. In DNA, the CDR3 is TGTGCCAGCAGCGTAGAATCCGGAACCGAGCAGTACTTC. Full variable domain (remainder filled in from reference TRBV9 and TRBJ2-7): DSGVTQTPKHLITATGQRVTLRCSPRSGDLSVYWYQQSLDQGLQFLIQYYNGEERAKGNILERFSAQQFPDLHSELNLSSLELGDSALYFCASSVESGTEQYFGPGTRLTVT.

The chain carries TRBV6-5 and TRBJ2-2; D tentatively fits TRBD1 or TRBD2 (5 bases each). V dropped 3 bases and J dropped 4 bases, with 9 bases sitting between them. The CDR3 contains 14 residues. Germline values: CDR1 MNHEY, CDR2 SVGAGI. The CDR3 DNA reads as TGTGCCAGCAGTTATGGGACGGCCACCGGGGAGCTGTTTTTT. Protein: CASSYGTATGELFF.

This clonotype was counted many times. V is TRBV20-1 and J is TRBJ1-1; D remains unclear. Trimming stripped 3 bases from V and 5 bases from J, with 16 bases between. Germline V gene lookup returns CDR1 DFQATT and CDR2 SNEGSKA (reference sequence). The CDR3 is 14 residues long. CDR3 sequence: CSARGMGGETEAFF. CDR3 sequence (DNA): TGCAGTGCTAGGGGGATGGGAGGAGAGACTGAAGCTTTCTTT.

Ten or more counts support this clonotype. V usage is TRBV20-1 and J usage is TRBJ2-3; D unresolved. The V gene lost 3 bases and the J gene lost 5 bases, with 12 bases spanning the gap. Germline CDR1 is DFQATT and CDR2 is SNEGSKA (reference sequence). The CDR3 covers 13 residues. The CDR3 DNA reads as TGCAGTGCTAGCGGGCATACCGGAGATACGCAGTATTTT. Translating it yields CSASGHTGDTQYF.

This clonotype occurred many times. The genes are TRBV19 and TRBJ1-5; 7 nucleotides agree with TRBD1. The CDR3 contains 15 residues. Germline CDR1 and CDR2: LNHDA and SQIVND (reference sequence). V was clipped by 1 base and J by 7 bases; unmatched bases: 7. Written as DNA, the CDR3 is TGTGCCAGTAGTATAGGGTACAGGGGACAACAGCCCCAGCATTTT. This encodes CASSIGYRGQQPQHF. Together with reference TRBV19 and TRBJ1-5, the CDR3 gives the full variable domain: DGGITQSPKYLFRKEGQNVTLSCEQNLNHDAMYWYRQDPGQGLRLIYYSQIVNDFQKGDIAEGYSVSREKKESFPLTVTSAQKNPTAFYLCASSIGYRGQQPQHFGDGTRLSIL.

This clonotype was counted at least ten times. The chain joins TRBV30 to TRBJ2-5, with TRBD2 matching 9 bases. Trimming took 4 bases from V and 4 from J; bases not matched to a gene: 10. The germline CDR1 and CDR2 sequences are GTSNPN and SVGIG (reference sequence). This CDR3 has 15 residues. The CDR3 DNA follows: TGTGCCTGGACCTATAGCGGGGGCCCGGGAGAGACCCAGTACTTC. This codes for CAWTYSGGPGETQYF.

This clonotype was seen many times. CDR3 nucleotides: TGTGCCACCAGTGATTTGCTAACAGGGATCTATGGCTACACCTTC. The encoded protein is CATSDLLTGIYGYTF. The V call is TRBV24-1, the J call TRBJ1-2; tentatively, D is TRBD1 (6 bases). V was pared by 0 bases and J by 4 bases, with 11 bases between. CDR1 KGHDR and CDR2 SFDVKD come from the germline V gene. The CDR3 totals 15 residues.

By frequency in the sample, this clonotype is medium-sized. The chain is built from TRBV20-1 and TRBJ1-1; D is ambiguous. Trimming removed 0 bases from V and 0 bases from J, with 11 bases in between. Per the germline V gene, CDR1 is DFQATT and CDR2 is SNEGSKA (reference sequence). The CDR3 length is 15 residues. In nucleotides, the CDR3 is TGCAGTGCTAGAGATCCCCGAGGGTTGAACACTGAAGCTTTCTTT. As protein: CSARDPRGLNTEAFF.

This clonotype has a count of ten or more. V and J are TRBV12-3 or TRBV12-4 and TRBJ2-3; D remains unclear. V lost 6 bases and J 4 bases, leaving 17 bases between the germline ends. The CDR3 sequence is 15 residues long. CDR3 residues: CASSQYDVGSDTQYF. The CDR3 region has the DNA TGTGCCAGCAGCCAATACGATGTAGGGTCAGATACGCAGTATTTT.

This clonotype was counted many times. This chain joins TRBV27 and TRBJ1-5, with D unclear. The CDR3 extends over 15 amino acids. The V end was cut by 6 bases, the J end by 2 bases, with 14 bases between. Germline V lookup: CDR1 MNHEY, CDR2 SMNVEV (reference sequence). CDR3 sequence: CASSLTGHGNQPQHF. The CDR3 nucleotides are TGTGCCAGCAGCTTGACCGGGCATGGCAATCAGCCCCAGCATTTT.

This clonotype was detected ten times or more. The chain joins TRBV11-1 to TRBJ1-1; D not resolved. V gave up 0 bases and J gave up 3 bases, with 5 bases separating them. The length of the CDR3 is 13 residues. Germline loops: CDR1 SGHAT, CDR2 FQDESV (reference sequence). CDR3 loop: CASSLAGDTEAFF. CDR3 nucleotides: TGTGCCAGCAGCTTAGCTGGGGACACTGAAGCTTTCTTT.

The V and J genes are TRBV7-2 and TRBJ1-1, with D uncertain. V lost 0 bases to trimming and J lost 4 bases, with 12 bases between them. This CDR3 is built from 15 residues. The germline V gene has CDR1 SGHTA and CDR2 FQGNSA. The DNA of the CDR3 is TGTGCCAGCAGCTTAGCGTCTCGGCAGGTCACTGAAGCTTTCTTT. Protein sequence: CASSLASRQVTEAFF.

This clonotype was observed many times. The chain employs TRBV9 and TRBJ2-5; tentative D call: TRBD1 (6 bases). Trimming removed 4 bases at V and 1 base at J, with 14 bases between. Germline lookup yields CDR1 SGDLS and CDR2 YYNGEE. The CDR3 length is 15 residues. The CDR3 region has the DNA TGTGCCAGCAGCTCAGGGGTGGGGGCCCAAGAGACCCAGTACTTC. Residues: CASSSGVGAQETQYF.

This clonotype was seen more than once but under ten times. The chain is built from TRBV6-5 and TRBJ1-2, with TRBD1 identical over 10 bases. Germline V CDR1 and CDR2: MNHEY, SVGAGI. J gave up 7 bases and V 7 bases, and 9 bases lay outside the gene matches. The CDR3 runs 14 residues. In nucleotides, the CDR3 is TGTGCCAGCATCCCGGCGGGGACAGGGGTTGGCTACACCTTC. Protein: CASIPAGTGVGYTF.

This clonotype was detected ten times or more. The gene calls are TRBV4-1 and TRBJ1-5; D is perhaps TRBD1 (5 bases). Germline V gene sequence: CDR1 MGHRA, CDR2 YSYEKL. The CDR3 has 16 residues. The V end lost 0 bases, the J end lost 3 bases, and 12 bases lay between the germline ends. The chain's CDR3 is CASSQDPRQINQPQHF. DNA of the CDR3: TGCGCCAGCAGCCAAGATCCCAGACAGATCAATCAGCCCCAGCATTTT.

This clonotype has at least ten counts. The chain combines TRBV11-3 with TRBJ2-3, with a possible D match to TRBD2 (6 bases). CDR3 length: 14 residues. Trimming removed 3 bases from V and 2 bases from J, with 9 bases in between. Germline V gene lookup returns CDR1 SGHNT and CDR2 YENEEA. The CDR3 here is CASSFAGPTDTQYF. The DNA for the CDR3 is TGTGCCAGCAGCTTTGCGGGGCCCACAGATACGCAGTATTTT.

V gene TRBV6-2 or TRBV6-3 combines with J gene TRBJ2-1, with no clear D. V lost 8 bases, J lost 0 bases, and 23 bases lay in between. The CDR3 totals 18 residues. In germline, CDR1 is MNHEY, CDR2 SVGEGT. CDR3 loop: CASEPPYGEKGSYNEQFF. The CDR3 bases are TGTGCCAGCGAACCCCCCTACGGAGAGAAGGGCTCCTACAATGAGCAGTTCTTC.

A remark on this clonotype: A much larger clone sits a single nucleotide away, making a read error possible. This chain joins TRBV24-1 and TRBJ2-2, with 7 positions matching TRBD1. This CDR3 comprises 15 residues. With 9 bases clipped from V and 0 bases from J, the junction kept 6 bases outside the gene matches. Germline values: CDR1 KGHDR, CDR2 SFDVKD. CDR3 in amino acids: CATGQAGANTGELFF. DNA for the CDR3: TGTGCCACCGGACAGGCAGGGGCGAACACCGGGGAGCTGTTTTTT.

In this sample, this clonotype turned up many times. V gene TRBV11-1 combines with J gene TRBJ1-1; maybe TRBD1 (5 bases). CDR1 is SGHAT, CDR2 FQDESV, per germline (reference sequence). V was cut by 5 bases and J by 1 base, with 14 bases left in between. CDR3 length equals 15 residues. The chain's CDR3 is CASSIRQLSNTEAFF. The CDR3 coding sequence is TGTGCCAGCAGCATCCGACAGTTATCGAACACTGAAGCTTTCTTT.